This TCR beta chain is drawn from a study of shared clonotypes between healthy human individuals. The method was immunoSEQ multiplex PCR; TCRdb's version includes in-frame clones alone and lacks a portion of them. This sample yields millions of clones, of which roughly 94% are seen a single time; about 1.1% belongs to the top ten. Naive CD8 cells lacked CD45RO, underwent positive selection for CCR7 and left out terminally differentiated effector memory CD45RA+ cells. Germline CDR1 MGHRA, CDR2 YSYEKL. This CDR3 has 12 residues. V lost 1 base, J lost 8 bases, and 6 bases lay in between. The V gene is TRBV4-1, the J gene TRBJ2-1; no definite D call. Sequenced material: naive CD8+ T cells sorted from blood. This TCR derives from a man younger than 35 in good health. The chain's CDR3 is CASSQGSDEQFF. The CDR3, as DNA: TGCGCCAGCAGCCAAGGTTCGGATGAGCAGTTCTTC.